The clone carrying this T cell receptor (beta chain) was detected many times. Antigen unknown. This CDR3 spans 15 amino acids. Germline V CDR1 and CDR2: SGHAT, FQNNGV. The J segment lost 5 bases and the V segment lost 5 bases, leaving 9 bases of the junction unmatched. The record originates from a study of identical twins. MiXCR, applied by TCRdb to the 5' RACE reads, yields one record per CDR3 protein. The sample consists of about 430,000 distinct CDR3 sequences, around 18% of them appearing once. Study-wide points: Less excess twin sharing appeared in beta out-of-frame sequences.

The sequenced sample consisted of naive T cells sorted from blood. The chain links TRBV11-2 to TRBJ2-1; 7 bases line up with TRBD1. The source is a man aged 45 to 65 in good health. In nucleotides, the CDR3 is TGTGCCAGCAGCAAAGGGACAGTTTGGGACAATGAGCAGTTCTTC. This translates into CASSKGTVWDNEQFF.